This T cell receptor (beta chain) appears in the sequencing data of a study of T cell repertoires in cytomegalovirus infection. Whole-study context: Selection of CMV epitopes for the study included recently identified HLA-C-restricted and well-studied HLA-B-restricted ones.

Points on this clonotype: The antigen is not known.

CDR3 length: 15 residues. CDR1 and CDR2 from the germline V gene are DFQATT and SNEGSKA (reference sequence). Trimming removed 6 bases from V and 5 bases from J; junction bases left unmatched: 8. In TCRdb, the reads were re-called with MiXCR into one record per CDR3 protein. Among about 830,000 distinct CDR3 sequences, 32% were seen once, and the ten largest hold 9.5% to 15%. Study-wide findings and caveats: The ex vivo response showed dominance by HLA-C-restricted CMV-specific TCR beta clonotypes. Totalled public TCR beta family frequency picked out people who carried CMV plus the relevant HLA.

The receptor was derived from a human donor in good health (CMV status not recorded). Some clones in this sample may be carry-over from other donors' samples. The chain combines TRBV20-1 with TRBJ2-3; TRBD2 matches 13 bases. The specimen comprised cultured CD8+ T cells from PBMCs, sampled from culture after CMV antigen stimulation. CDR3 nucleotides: TGCAGTGCCTGGGGACTAGCGGGAAACATAGATACGCAGTATTTT. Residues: CSAWGLAGNIDTQYF.